This T cell receptor beta chain was sequenced for a study of STAT5B mutations in CD4+ large granular lymphocyte leukemia. Study-level background: Healthy donors showed HLA-associated enrichment of the CDR3 'QG' motif.

Whole-study results and caveats: Without putative leukemic clones, patient CD4-sorted repertoires remained more clonal than healthy CD4+ repertoires.

In the original workflow: Lowest detectable productive clonotype frequency was 2.59 x 10-5. TCRdb's table, derived via immunoSEQ multiplex PCR, lists solely in-frame clones and lacks some. For V, J and clone size, that table is used; D and trimming come from the DNA. Counted here are about 38,000 clones, around 80% occurring once; the ten biggest clones make up approximately 0.6%. Notes on this clone: The antigen is undetermined.

The source material was CD4+ T cells from blood buffy coats. The origin of this receptor is a human donor in good health.

Here the CDR3 DNA reads TGTGCCAGCCGCAAGGAGGGTGGCGGGAGCACAGATACGCAGTATTTT. This gives the protein CASRKEGGGSTDTQYF. V usage is TRBV6-4 and J usage is TRBJ2-3; possibly TRBD2 for D (6 bases). CDR1 is MRHNA and CDR2 is SNTAGT in the germline V gene. The CDR3 has 16 amino acids. Trimming left V 8 bases short and J 0 bases short, with 18 bases between.